This entry describes one T cell receptor beta chain. These data belong to a study of cytomegalovirus exposure and HLA in healthy donors. Study background: In terms of ancestry, the Caucasian-associated cluster contained roughly 81% of the 350 to 450 genotyped donors.

60 Vbeta and 13 Jbeta primers were used in PCR. Some clones are missing from TCRdb's copy, which holds only in-frame ones; the method was immunoSEQ multiplex PCR. The sample carries about 200,000 clones, approximately 80% recorded once. Input material: PBMCs. The receptor was derived from a woman aged 30 to 39 in good health and CMV-seronegative.

In DNA form, the CDR3 reads TGCGCCAGCAGCACTTCTAGCGGGGGGGCCGGGGAGCTGTTTTTT. It yields the protein CASSTSSGGAGELFF. The chain recombines TRBV5-1 with TRBJ2-2; TRBD2 aligns across 12 bases. Germline values: CDR1 SGHRS, CDR2 YFSETQ. V dropped 4 bases and J dropped 6; count of bases not matched to a gene: 4. The CDR3 length is 15 residues.